Listed below are T cell receptor beta chains from one sample, sequenced in a study of identical twins. TCRdb re-called the 5' RACE reads with MiXCR, one entry per CDR3 protein. The sample has hundreds of thousands of distinct CDR3 sequences; 12% are singletons. The data also belong to a second study, concerning yellow fever vaccine responses in identical twins.

Sequenced material: PBMCs. All receptors derive from a woman aged 18-29 years in good health. The CDR3 runs from the conserved cysteine through the conserved F or W. A D gene is named only where the DNA matches it firmly. Only part of the rows carry a size: once, few, many, or a class if the clone is expanded.

v_call: TRBV6-5; j_call: TRBJ2-5; clone_size: once; d_call: TRBD2; cdr3_aa: CASSFSGTTSGGIETQYF
v_call: TRBV4-1; j_call: TRBJ1-5; clone_size: NA; d_call: TRBD1; cdr3_aa: CASSQDRGQPNQPQHF
v_call: TRBV19; j_call: TRBJ2-3; clone_size: NA; d_call: NA; cdr3_aa: CASSRLPHTDTQYF
v_call: TRBV10-3; j_call: TRBJ1-2; clone_size: NA; d_call: NA; cdr3_aa: CAIRPTENYGYTF
v_call: TRBV5-1; j_call: TRBJ1-1; clone_size: few; d_call: NA; cdr3_aa: CASSSPHGGGANTEAFF
v_call: TRBV5-1; j_call: TRBJ1-4; clone_size: few; d_call: TRBD1; cdr3_aa: CASSLAGGDNEKLFF
v_call: TRBV2; j_call: TRBJ1-3; clone_size: NA; d_call: TRBD1; cdr3_aa: CARKDRGGNTIYF
v_call: TRBV5-5; j_call: TRBJ2-1; clone_size: few; d_call: TRBD2; cdr3_aa: CASSVPGTSIEQFF
v_call: TRBV27; j_call: TRBJ2-5; clone_size: few; d_call: NA; cdr3_aa: CASKAGSETQYF
v_call: TRBV20-1; j_call: TRBJ1-2; clone_size: many; d_call: NA; cdr3_aa: CSVSTVLIYGYTF
v_call: TRBV7-9; j_call: TRBJ2-1; clone_size: NA; d_call: NA; cdr3_aa: CASSQEKNNEQFF
v_call: TRBV10-3; j_call: TRBJ1-3; clone_size: NA; d_call: NA; cdr3_aa: CAISESREDTIYF
v_call: TRBV12-3/TRBV12-4; j_call: TRBJ2-1; clone_size: many; d_call: NA; cdr3_aa: CASSLGAGSGNEQFF
v_call: TRBV20-1; j_call: TRBJ2-3; clone_size: few; d_call: TRBD2; cdr3_aa: CSARLAESTDTQYF
v_call: TRBV28; j_call: TRBJ2-4; clone_size: NA; d_call: NA; cdr3_aa: CASRPGSGDQYF
v_call: TRBV28; j_call: TRBJ2-7; clone_size: many; d_call: TRBD1; cdr3_aa: CASSRDRAYEQYF
v_call: TRBV28; j_call: TRBJ2-7; clone_size: NA; d_call: TRBD1; cdr3_aa: CASPPGQISYEQYF
v_call: TRBV5-1; j_call: TRBJ1-1; clone_size: many; d_call: NA; cdr3_aa: CASSLTGWNTEAFF
v_call: TRBV3-1; j_call: TRBJ2-1; clone_size: NA; d_call: NA; cdr3_aa: CASSQARYNEQFF
v_call: TRBV7-9; j_call: TRBJ1-2; clone_size: NA; d_call: TRBD1; cdr3_aa: CASTNSGTGGYTF
v_call: TRBV6-6; j_call: TRBJ1-1; clone_size: many; d_call: NA; cdr3_aa: CASSKTLDKAFF
v_call: TRBV4-1; j_call: TRBJ2-1; clone_size: many; d_call: NA; cdr3_aa: CASSQEQGAEEQFF
v_call: TRBV4-1; j_call: TRBJ2-1; clone_size: many; d_call: NA; cdr3_aa: CASSRTENEQFF
v_call: TRBV9; j_call: TRBJ1-6; clone_size: few; d_call: TRBD1; cdr3_aa: CASSGQGTVNSPLHF
v_call: TRBV10-2; j_call: TRBJ1-2; clone_size: NA; d_call: TRBD1; cdr3_aa: CATTGGWGYTF
v_call: TRBV3-1; j_call: TRBJ2-7; clone_size: few; d_call: NA; cdr3_aa: CASSQMAIANYEQYF
v_call: TRBV5-1; j_call: TRBJ2-7; clone_size: many; d_call: NA; cdr3_aa: CASSLDPKSHTSYEQYF
v_call: TRBV7-6; j_call: TRBJ1-1; clone_size: NA; d_call: NA; cdr3_aa: CATLGKNTEAFF
v_call: TRBV3-1; j_call: TRBJ2-5; clone_size: NA; d_call: NA; cdr3_aa: CASSQVRLQETQYF